Listed here are 10 T cell receptor beta chains from one sample, sequenced in a study of blood T cell repertoires in COVID-19. TCRdb's copy holds only in-frame clones and misses some; the assay was immunoSEQ multiplex PCR. This table has more than 250,000 clones, roughly 85% appearing once. Material for sequencing was PBMCs or T cells enriched from blood (not recorded which). The receptors here all came from a man aged 30-40 years who had recovered from COVID-19.

The V gene is TRBV27, the J gene TRBJ2-5, with a tentative D call TRBD2 (6 bases). Trimming shortened V by 8 bases and J by 7 bases, and 20 bases separated the two germline ends. CDR3 length: 14 amino acids. Germline V gene sequence: CDR1 MNHEY, CDR2 SMNVEV (reference sequence). In DNA form, the CDR3 reads TGTGCCAGCCCCCGGCGGGCGGGAAGGGTGACCCAGTACTTC. This sequence encodes CASPRRAGRVTQYF.

Worth noting for this clone: In the same sample, other DNA sequences code for this CDR3. This chain links TRBV5-1 with TRBJ2-5; 10 bases are a match to TRBD1. The CDR3 length is 15 residues. V lost 0 bases, J lost 3 bases, and 2 bases stayed unmatched. Germline lookup yields CDR1 SGHRS and CDR2 YFSETQ. The CDR3 region is CASSLAGTGEETQYF. The DNA for the CDR3 is TGCGCCAGCAGCTTGGCCGGGACAGGGGAAGAGACCCAGTACTTC.

The J gene is TRBJ1-5, the V gene TRBV16; 7 bases agree with TRBD1. The CDR3 loop spans 13 amino acids. CDR1 is KGHSY and CDR2 is FQNENV in the germline V gene. V shed 6 bases, J shed 4 bases, and the junction held 3 bases outside the gene matches. The CDR3 region is CASRGQPNQPQHF. In nucleotides, the CDR3 is TGTGCCAGCAGGGGACAGCCTAATCAGCCCCAGCATTTT.

The chain employs TRBV5-1 and TRBJ2-3; 9 bases align to TRBD1. This CDR3 contains 14 residues. Germline V gene lookup returns CDR1 SGHRS and CDR2 YFSETQ. V lost 5 bases and J lost 6; bases outside the gene matches: 7. CDR3 sequence: CASRQGAGEDTQYF. The CDR3 DNA reads as TGCGCCAGCAGACAGGGGGCAGGAGAGGATACGCAGTATTTT. Supplemented by reference TRBV5-1 and TRBJ2-3, the full variable domain reads KAGVTQTPRYLIKTRGQQVTLSCSPISGHRSVSWYQQTPGQGLQFLFEYFSETQRNKGNFPGRFSGRQFSNSRSEMNVSTLELGDSALYLCASRQGAGEDTQYFGPGTRLTVL.

The V and J genes are TRBV5-4 and TRBJ1-4, with 9 bases matching TRBD1. The ends lost 3 bases at V and 4 bases at J; junction bases unmatched: 4. The CDR3 totals 15 residues. The germline V gene has CDR1 SGHNT and CDR2 YYREEE (reference sequence). The CDR3 DNA reads as TGTGCCAGCAGCTCCCAGACAGGGGGTAATGAAAAACTGTTTTTT. The encoded protein is CASSSQTGGNEKLFF.

Concerning this clone: An end of the junction differs from the germline gene, which may be a read error. The chain links TRBV6-5 to TRBJ2-3; TRBD2 aligns across 9 bases. Germline CDR1 and CDR2: MNHEY and SVGAGI. The CDR3 has 15 residues. CDR3 DNA: TGTGCCGGCAGTTTTTCTAGCGGGGTCCCAGATACGCAGTATTTT. Translation gives CAGSFSSGVPDTQYF.

This clone appeared a few times. The chain employs TRBV30 and TRBJ1-1; TRBD1 is a possible D gene (5 bases). Trimming left V 3 bases short and J 4 bases short, with 15 bases between. Germline values: CDR1 GTSNPN, CDR2 SVGIG (reference sequence). The CDR3 runs 14 residues. The CDR3 protein is CAWSQTTGGTEAFF. CDR3 nucleotide sequence: TGTGCCTGGAGCCAAACAACCGGGGGCACTGAAGCTTTCTTT.

The chain uses TRBV4-2 and TRBJ2-5; TRBD2 agrees at 16 bases. CDR1 is LGHNA and CDR2 is YNFKEQ in the germline V gene. The V gene end was trimmed by 3 bases and the J gene end by 5 bases; junction bases not matched to a gene: 6. The CDR3 totals 17 residues. CDR3 bases: TGTGCCAGCAGCCACGGGACTAGCGGGGGGGCCTGGGAGACCCAGTACTTC. It yields the protein CASSHGTSGGAWETQYF.

The chain links TRBV5-1 to TRBJ2-2; weak D call: TRBD1 (6 bases). The CDR3 length is 19 residues. Germline CDR1 reads SGHRS; CDR2 reads YFSETQ. The V gene lost 8 bases and the J gene lost 4 bases, with 30 bases spanning the gap. The CDR3 sequence is CASTQGRRTYERGTGELFF. The CDR3 bases are TGCGCCAGTACCCAGGGGCGCCGAACTTACGAACGGGGCACCGGGGAGCTGTTTTTT.

The V gene is TRBV7-8, the J gene TRBJ1-1, with TRBD1 matching 7 bases. The trim removed 6 bases at V and 6 bases at J, leaving 13 bases unmatched. CDR1 is SGHVS and CDR2 is FQNEAQ in the germline V gene. The CDR3 length is 15 residues. CDR3 region: CASSGVGRGTPEAFF. The DNA of the CDR3 is TGTGCCAGCAGTGGGGTGGGCAGGGGGACGCCTGAAGCTTTCTTT.